The clone carrying this T cell receptor beta chain was seen a few times. Relative to the germline gene, one junction end is altered; a read error may explain this. The sample is drawn from a study of blood T cell repertoires in COVID-19. Overall study: T cells, B-cell-depleted T cells, or PBMCs supplied cDNA or gDNA.

Germline-derived CDR1 and CDR2 are LGHDT and YNNKEL (reference sequence). The CDR3 runs 11 residues. TCRdb's copy holds only in-frame clones and misses some; the assay was immunoSEQ multiplex PCR. This sample has under 100,000 clones; around 86% occur once, and the top ten carry 1.1%. This clonotype was sampled from a human donor in a cohort sampled during active COVID-19. Material for sequencing was peripheral blood. The V and J genes are TRBV3-1 (or the pseudogene TRBV3-2) and TRBJ2-7; the D is unclear. CDR3 sequence reads: CASSDRVLVDF. Here the CDR3 DNA reads TGTGCCAGCAGTGATCGGGTACTCGTGGACTTC.